The table lists the clone carrying this T cell receptor (beta chain) with a few counts. The entry originates in a study of neurological immune-mediated disorders. TCRdb recomputed calls from the 5' RACE reads with MiXCR, one row per CDR3 protein. The data contain tens of thousands of distinct CDR3 sequences, 3.6% of them singletons. This receptor was identified in a man younger than 45 with multiple sclerosis. Sequencing was carried out using PBMCs.

Here the CDR3 reads CASSIFQGNNEAFF. The CDR3 nucleotides are TGTGCCAGCAGCATTTTCCAGGGAAATAATGAAGCTTTCTTT. The J gene is TRBJ1-1, the V gene TRBV7-2, with TRBD1 as a possible D gene (5 bases). Germline assignment: CDR1 SGHTA and CDR2 FQGNSA. This CDR3 is built from 14 residues. The germline V and J ends were trimmed by 5 bases and 7 bases, with 17 bases remaining between them.